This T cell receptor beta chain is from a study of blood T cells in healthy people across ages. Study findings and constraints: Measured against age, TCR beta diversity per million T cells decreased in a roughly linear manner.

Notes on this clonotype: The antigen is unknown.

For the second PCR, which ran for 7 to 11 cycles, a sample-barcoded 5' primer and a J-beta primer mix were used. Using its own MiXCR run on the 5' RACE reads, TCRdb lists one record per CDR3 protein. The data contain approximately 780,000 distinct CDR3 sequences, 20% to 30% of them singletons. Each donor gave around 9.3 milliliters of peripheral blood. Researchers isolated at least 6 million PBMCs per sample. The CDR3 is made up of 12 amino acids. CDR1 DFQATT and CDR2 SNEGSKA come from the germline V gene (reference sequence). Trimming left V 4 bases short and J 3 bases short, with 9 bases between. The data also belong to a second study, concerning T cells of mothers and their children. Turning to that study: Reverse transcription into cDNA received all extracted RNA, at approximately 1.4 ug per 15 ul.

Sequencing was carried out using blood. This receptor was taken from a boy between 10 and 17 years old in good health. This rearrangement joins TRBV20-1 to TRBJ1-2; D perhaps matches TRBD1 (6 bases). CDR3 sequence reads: CSATSGDYGYTF. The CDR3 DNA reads TGCAGTGCTACCTCAGGGGACTATGGCTACACCTTC.